This T cell receptor (beta chain) came from a study of blood T cells in healthy people across ages. Healthy individuals of Caucasian origin from Russia, aged about 6 to 100, served as donors. Each donor supplied 7.5 to 10 milliliters of peripheral blood. General study results and limits: More naive CD4+ cells and higher diversity marked long-lived donors relative to aged donors.

Combining a sample-barcoded 5' primer with a J-beta primer mix, a second PCR ran for roughly 7 to 11 cycles. From the 5' RACE reads, TCRdb called clonotypes with MiXCR, one entry per CDR3 protein. The table includes hundreds of thousands of distinct CDR3 sequences, 40% to 45% detected once. To note about this clonotype: The antigen remains unidentified.

The receptor's source is an elderly man in good health. Source material: blood.

CDR3 protein: CSAREPGQGWGTGELFF. CDR3 DNA sequence: TGCAGTGCTAGAGAGCCGGGACAGGGGTGGGGCACCGGGGAGCTGTTTTTT. This chain links TRBV20-1 with TRBJ2-2, with 10 bases that match TRBD1. This CDR3 comprises 17 residues. CDR1 is DFQATT, CDR2 SNEGSKA, per germline (reference sequence). The ends lost 0 bases at V and 4 bases at J; junction bases unmatched: 8.